This T cell receptor (beta chain) derives from a study of blood T cell repertoires in COVID-19. Background on the study: PBMCs, B-cell-depleted T cells, or T cells were the source of the cDNA or gDNA that made up the material.

Recruited during active infection, patients (from Seattle) were subsequently followed longitudinally. In the original processing: By means of reference gene primer amplification, nucleated cell counts were estimated. The repertoire was sequenced with immunoSEQ multiplex PCR; TCRdb's copy has only in-frame clones and lacks some. That table supplies the V and J calls and clone size; D and trimming were determined from the DNA. The data contain approximately 170,000 clones, roughly 84% of them singletons. The sample consisted of peripheral blood. The clonotype comes from a man at least 80 years old with COVID-19, enrolled during active disease.

The chain's CDR3 is CASSFGQGPGANVLTF. The CDR3 DNA reads as TGTGCCAGCAGCTTTGGACAGGGTCCTGGGGCCAACGTCCTGACTTTC. The chain uses TRBV5-5 and TRBJ2-6, with TRBD1 matching 8 bases. V gave up 2 bases and J gave up 2 bases; unmatched junction bases: 3. CDR3 length equals 16 residues. Germline loops: CDR1 SGHKS, CDR2 YYEKEE (reference sequence).